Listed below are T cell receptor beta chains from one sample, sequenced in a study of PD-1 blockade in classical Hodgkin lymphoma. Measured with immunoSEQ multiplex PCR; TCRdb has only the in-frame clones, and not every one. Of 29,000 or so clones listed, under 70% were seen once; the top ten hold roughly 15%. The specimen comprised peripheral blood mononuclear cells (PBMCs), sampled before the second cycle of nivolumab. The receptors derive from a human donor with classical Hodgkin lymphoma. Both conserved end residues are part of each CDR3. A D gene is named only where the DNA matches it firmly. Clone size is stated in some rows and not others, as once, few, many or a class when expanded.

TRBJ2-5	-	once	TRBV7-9	TGTGCCAGCAGACACCGGGGGCCCCAAGAGACCCAGTACTTC	CASRHRGPQETQYF
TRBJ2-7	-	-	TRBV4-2	TGTGCCAGCAGCCAAGTTGACAGCTCCTACGAGCAGTACTTC	CASSQVDSSYEQYF
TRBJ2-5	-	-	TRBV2	TGTGCCAGCAGTGAAGCGGGACGGGTCGGAGAGACCCAGTACTTC	CASSEAGRVGETQYF
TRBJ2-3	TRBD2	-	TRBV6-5	TGTGCCAGCGGCGATAGCGGGGGGCTCACAGATACGCAGTATTTT	CASGDSGGLTDTQYF
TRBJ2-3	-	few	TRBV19	TGTGCCAGTAGTAACTATCCAGGCATTACTAGCACAGATACGCAGTATTTT	CASSNYPGITSTDTQYF
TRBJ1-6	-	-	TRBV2	TGTGCCAGCGGGGGCGGGTCCAAGGAATCACCCCTCCACTTT	CASGGGSKESPLHF
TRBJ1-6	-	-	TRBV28	TGTGCCAGCAGTCCCCAGGAATTCTATAATTCACCCCTCCACTTT	CASSPQEFYNSPLHF
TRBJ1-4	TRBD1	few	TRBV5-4	TGTGCCAGCAGCGAAAACAGGGGACTCAATGAAAAACTGTTTTTT	CASSENRGLNEKLFF
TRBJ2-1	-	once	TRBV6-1	TGTGCCAGCAGCGGGGGTCGAAGCTCCTACAATGAGCAGTTCTTC	CASSGGRSSYNEQFF
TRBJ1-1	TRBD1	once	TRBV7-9	TGTGCCAGCAGCTCAAACTCCGGGACAGGGTGGGATCACACTGAAGCTTTCTTT	CASSSNSGTGWDHTEAFF
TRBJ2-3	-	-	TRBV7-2	TGTGCCAGCAGCTCCGACAGGACGAGCACAGATACGCAGTATTTT	CASSSDRTSTDTQYF
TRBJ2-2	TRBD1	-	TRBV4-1	TGCGCCAGCAGCCCGGACAGGTCCGGCACCGGGGAGCTGTTTTTT	CASSPDRSGTGELFF
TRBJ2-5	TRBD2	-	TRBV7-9	TGTGCCAGCAGCTCGCGACTAGCGGGGGGCCAGGTGGAGACCCAGTACTTC	CASSSRLAGGQVETQYF
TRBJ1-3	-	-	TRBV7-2	TGTGCCAGCAGCTTGGGACCCTCCCGCTGGGTGGCTGGAAACACCATATATTTT	CASSLGPSRWVAGNTIYF
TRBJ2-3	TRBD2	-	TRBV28	TGTGCCAGCAGTTCATCCCCTCTAGCGGGGGCCCCGGGAGATACGCAGTATTTT	CASSSSPLAGAPGDTQYF
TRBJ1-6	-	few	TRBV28	TGTGCCAGCAGTTTAGGGGGACCACAGGGATCACCCCTCCACTTT	CASSLGGPQGSPLHF
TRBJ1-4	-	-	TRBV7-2	TGTGCCAGCAGGCGAGGGGGGCAGACTAATGAAAAACTGTTTTTT	CASRRGGQTNEKLFF
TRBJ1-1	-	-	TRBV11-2	TGTGCCAGCAGCTCAGGATCAGCAGCTTTCTTT	CASSSGSAAFF
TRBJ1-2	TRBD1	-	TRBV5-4	TGTGCCAGCAGCTTGGACTTTTTCACAGGGGTCTATGGCTACACCTTC	CASSLDFFTGVYGYTF
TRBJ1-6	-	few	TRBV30	TGTGCCTGGAAGGGGGAAGGCTCACCCCTCCACTTT	CAWKGEGSPLHF
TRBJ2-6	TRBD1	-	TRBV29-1	TGCAGCGTTGTGGGACAGGTAACCGGGGCCAACGTCCTGACTTTC	CSVVGQVTGANVLTF
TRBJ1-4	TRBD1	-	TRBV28	TGTGCCAGCAGTCTGGACAGGGGGAGAGAAAAACTGTTTTTT	CASSLDRGREKLFF
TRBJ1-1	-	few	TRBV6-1	TGTGCCAGCAGCAGGGAAGGCACTGAAGCTTTCTTT	CASSREGTEAFF
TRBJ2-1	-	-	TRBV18	TGTGCCAGCTCTCAGCTCAATGAGCAGTTCTTC	CASSQLNEQFF
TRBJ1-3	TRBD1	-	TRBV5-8	TGTGCCAGCAGCTTAGGGGACAGAGTAAACACCATATATTTT	CASSLGDRVNTIYF
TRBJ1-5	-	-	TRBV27	TGTGCCAGCAGTGCCTCGCGGGACCAGCCCCAGCATTTT	CASSASRDQPQHF
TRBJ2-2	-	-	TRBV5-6	TGTGCCAGCAGCTGGGGGCCCGCTAACACCGGGGAGCTGTTTTTT	CASSWGPANTGELFF
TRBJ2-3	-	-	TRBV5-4	TGTGCCAGCAATGGTCCTAGCACAGATACGCAGTATTTT	CASNGPSTDTQYF
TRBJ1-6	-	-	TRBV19	TGTGCCAGTAGTTGGTTTTCCGATAATTCACCCCTCCACTTT	CASSWFSDNSPLHF
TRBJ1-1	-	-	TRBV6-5	TGTGCCAGCAGTTACGGTTCGGGGACGGGAGCTTTCTTT	CASSYGSGTGAFF
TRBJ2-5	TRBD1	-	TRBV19	TGTGCCAGTAGCCCCAGGGGGCGAGGAGAGACCCAGTACTTC	CASSPRGRGETQYF
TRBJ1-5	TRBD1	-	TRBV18	TGTGCCAGCTCACAGGGACAGCCGGGCGCAAATCAGCCCCAGCATTTT	CASSQGQPGANQPQHF
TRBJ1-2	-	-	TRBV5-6	TGTGCCAGCAGCTTACCCCCCGGGTCTTCTAACTATGGCTACACCTTC	CASSLPPGSSNYGYTF
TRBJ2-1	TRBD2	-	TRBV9	TGTGCCAGCAGCGTGACTAGCGCTGCCTACAATGAGCAGTTCTTC	CASSVTSAAYNEQFF
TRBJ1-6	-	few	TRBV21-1	TGTGCCAGCAGCTCTGGGGGGGGAGCACCCCTCCACTTT	CASSSGGGAPLHF
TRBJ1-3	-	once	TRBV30	TGTGCCTGGAGTGTGTCCGGGGTCTCTGGAAACACCATATATTTT	CAWSVSGVSGNTIYF
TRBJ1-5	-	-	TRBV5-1	TGCGCCAGCAGCTTGGATGGGGGGCAGGAACAGCCCCAGCATTTT	CASSLDGGQEQPQHF
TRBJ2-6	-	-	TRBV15	TGTGCCACCAGCCGCAGTAGGGGGGGCGCTGGGGCCAACGTCCTGACTTTC	CATSRSRGGAGANVLTF
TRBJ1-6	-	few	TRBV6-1	TGTGCCAGCAGTGAAAGGCGACCCTCCGGGGGTTCACCCCTCCACTTT	CASSERRPSGGSPLHF
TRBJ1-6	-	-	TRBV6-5	TGTGCCAGCAGTTCCAAAAGGGGTTCACCCCTCCACTTT	CASSSKRGSPLHF
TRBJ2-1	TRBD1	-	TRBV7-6	TGTGCCAGCAGCTTAGGACTCGACGGACAGGGGACGTTGAGCAATGAGCAGTTCTTC	CASSLGLDGQGTLSNEQFF
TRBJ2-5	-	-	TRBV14	TGTGCCAGCAGCCAAAACAGGGCCCAAGAGACCCAGTACTTC	CASSQNRAQETQYF
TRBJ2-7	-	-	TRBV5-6	TGTGCCAGCAGCTTGAACTACGAGCAGTACTTC	CASSLNYEQYF
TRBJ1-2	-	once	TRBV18	TGTGCCAGCTCACCGTCAAGACAGACTAACTATGGCTACACCTTC	CASSPSRQTNYGYTF
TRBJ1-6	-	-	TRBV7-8	TGTGCCAGCAGGCAAGATCATTCACCCCTCCACTTT	CASRQDHSPLHF